These 28 T cell receptor beta chains originate from one sample sequenced in a study of T cell repertoires in cytomegalovirus infection. TCRdb redid the calling of the reads with MiXCR, one entry per CDR3 protein. The sample records approximately 1,000,000 distinct CDR3 sequences, about a third being singletons. These TCRs are of unknown antigen specificity. The sequencing used cultured CD8+ T cells from PBMCs, collected from culture after CMV antigen stimulation. The receptors originated from a human donor in good health (CMV status not recorded). Some clones in this sample may be carry-over from other donors' samples.

The chain joins TRBV4-3 to TRBJ2-5, with D perhaps matching TRBD1 (6 bases). This CDR3 is built from 15 residues. Germline CDR1 and CDR2: LGHNA and YSLEER. The V end lost 0 bases, the J end lost 5 bases, and 13 bases lay between the germline ends. The CDR3 DNA reads as TGCGCCAGCAGCCAAGACATCGTCAGGGGCGAGACCCAGTACTTC. As protein: CASSQDIVRGETQYF.

In the case of this clonotype: Germline is not matched at one junction end, which may reflect a read error. The CDR3 sequence: CANSSGLAGKHTDTQYF. Written as DNA, the CDR3 is TGTGCCAACAGCTCGGGACTAGCGGGGAAACACACAGATACGCAGTATTTT. V gene TRBV7-4 combines with J gene TRBJ2-3; TRBD2 aligns across 13 bases. Germline loops: CDR1 SGHVT, CDR2 SQSDAQ. CDR3 length: 17 residues.

With respect to this clonotype: This may stem from a read error, because a much larger clone lies one nucleotide away. V and J are TRBV7-2 and TRBJ2-2; 7 bases match TRBD2. The CDR3 is 15 residues long. Germline trimming cut 6 bases from V and 6 bases from J; bases unmatched to any gene: 10. The germline CDR1 and CDR2 sequences are SGHTA and FQGNSA. CDR3 sequence reads: CASRLLAVNPGELFF. The CDR3 DNA follows: TGTGCCAGCAGACTTCTAGCGGTTAACCCCGGGGAGCTGTTTTTT.

The V and J genes are TRBV4-1 and TRBJ2-1, with D maybe TRBD1 (6 bases). Germline lookup yields CDR1 MGHRA and CDR2 YSYEKL. The CDR3 extends over 13 amino acids. V was pared by 4 bases and J by 5 bases, with 9 bases between. The CDR3 is CASSPGVNNEQFF. The DNA of the CDR3 is TGCGCCAGCAGCCCAGGGGTCAACAATGAGCAGTTCTTC.

The chain couples TRBV5-4 to TRBJ2-7; possible D gene TRBD1, 6 bases. Germline V gene data show CDR1 as SGHNT and CDR2 as YYREEE (reference sequence). Trimming removed 5 bases at V and 4 bases at J, with 13 bases between. The CDR3 runs to 13 residues. CDR3 amino acids: CASRYEGVYEQYF. CDR3 nucleotides: TGTGCCAGCAGGTACGAGGGGGTATACGAGCAGTACTTC.

This clonotype came up many times. The CDR3 DNA follows: TGTGCCAGCAGCCGGGTGCCGGGGACCGGGGAGCTGTTTTTT. Its translation: CASSRVPGTGELFF. V and J are TRBV12-3 or TRBV12-4 and TRBJ2-2; possible D gene TRBD2, 5 bases. The germline V and J ends were trimmed by 6 bases and 5 bases, with 13 bases remaining between them. This CDR3 contains 14 residues.

The J gene is TRBJ2-3, the V gene TRBV6-2 or TRBV6-3, with a weak D call TRBD1 (6 bases). This CDR3 contains 16 residues. Germline CDR1 reads MNHEY; CDR2 reads SVGEGT. The ends were cut back, 4 bases at V and 0 bases at J, with 14 bases in the middle. The CDR3 here is CASSWGTLESTDTQYF. The CDR3 coding sequence is TGTGCCAGCAGTTGGGGGACACTGGAGAGCACAGATACGCAGTATTTT.

This clonotype was found a few times. V usage is TRBV20-1 and J usage is TRBJ1-2; TRBD1 matches at 7 bases. The CDR3 has 11 residues. The germline CDR1 and CDR2 sequences are DFQATT and SNEGSKA (reference sequence). The junction had 8 bases not matched to a gene; V was cut back by 6 bases and J by 10 bases. The DNA of the CDR3 is TGCAGTGCGGCGGGGACAGCGGACTACACCTTC. Translating it yields CSAAGTADYTF.

This clonotype was counted a few times. The genes are TRBV19 and TRBJ1-1; no clear D gene. Germline V gene sequence: CDR1 LNHDA, CDR2 SQIVND (reference sequence). Deletions cut 5 bases from V and 2 bases from J, with 15 bases between. The CDR3 covers 15 residues. Here the CDR3 DNA reads TGTGCCAGTAGTTCTCCCGGACGGTTTAACACTGAAGCTTTCTTT. This translates into CASSSPGRFNTEAFF.

The chain joins TRBV10-3 to TRBJ1-1; weak D call: TRBD1 (5 bases). The germline V gene encodes CDR1 ENHRY and CDR2 SYGVKD. V dropped 4 bases and J dropped 4 bases, with 13 bases sitting between them. CDR3 size: 14 residues. CDR3 in DNA: TGTGCCATCAGTGGCCCCGACGGGGGCACTGAAGCTTTCTTT. Translating it yields CAISGPDGGTEAFF.

The chain is built from TRBV28 and TRBJ2-1; TRBD1 is a possible D gene (6 bases). This CDR3 comprises 14 residues. CDR1 is MDHEN and CDR2 is SYDVKM in the germline V gene. The V gene lost 10 bases and the J gene lost 2 bases, with 15 bases spanning the gap. The CDR3 region has the DNA TGTGCCATCCAGGACAGAGCCACCTACAATGAGCAGTTCTTC. Residues: CAIQDRATYNEQFF. Supplemented by reference TRBV28 and TRBJ2-1, the full variable domain reads DVKVTQSSRYLVKRTGEKVFLECVQDMDHENMFWYRQDPGLGLRLIYFSYDVKMKEKGDIPEGYSVSREKKERFSLILESASTNQTSMYLCAIQDRATYNEQFFGPGTRLTVL.

The CDR3 here is CSVEKGGGTQYF. CDR3 nucleotide sequence: TGCAGCGTTGAAAAAGGGGGGGGGACCCAGTACTTC. The V and J genes are TRBV29-1 and TRBJ2-5, with a weak D call TRBD2 (7 bases). The V and J ends lost 2 bases and 7 bases respectively, with 11 bases between them. The V gene's germline CDR1 is SQVTM and CDR2 ANQGSEA. The CDR3 runs to 12 residues.

The DNA for the CDR3 is TGCGCCAGCAGCCACACAGGGGCGGCGAATAATTCACCCCTCCACTTT. Translation gives CASSHTGAANNSPLHF. The genes are TRBV4-3 and TRBJ1-6; 7 nucleotides align to TRBD1. The length of the CDR3 is 16 residues. V lost 3 bases, J lost 5 bases, and 7 bases stayed unmatched. From germline, CDR1 is LGHNA and CDR2 YSLEER.

This clonotype was observed a few times. The chain employs TRBV27 and TRBJ2-7; TRBD2 matches at 10 bases. Germline CDR1 and CDR2: MNHEY and SMNVEV (reference sequence). V lost 0 bases, J lost 6 bases, and 5 bases stayed unmatched. This CDR3 is 15 amino acids long. The CDR3 loop reads CASSLSGSGGTEQYF. The CDR3 nucleotides read TGTGCCAGCAGTTTATCGGGTAGCGGGGGGACCGAGCAGTACTTC.

This clonotype appeared a few times. The rearrangement links TRBV9 to TRBJ2-7; D tentatively fits TRBD1 or TRBD2 (6 bases each). Germline-derived CDR1 and CDR2 are SGDLS and YYNGEE. V lost 0 bases, J lost 1 base, and 11 bases lay in between. This CDR3 has 15 amino acids. As DNA, the CDR3 is TGTGCCAGCAGCGTAGGAGGAGGGGGTTCCTACGAGCAGTACTTC. As protein: CASSVGGGGSYEQYF.

V gene TRBV20-1 combines with J gene TRBJ1-2; 9 bases line up with TRBD1. Trimming at V came to 5 bases and at J to 3 bases, leaving 19 bases not matched to a gene. CDR1 and CDR2 (germline): DFQATT, SNEGSKA (reference sequence). There are 18 residues in the CDR3. This chain's CDR3 is CSAGVGTGRPLGDYGYTF. The DNA for the CDR3 is TGCAGTGCTGGGGTCGGGACAGGGAGGCCCCTTGGGGACTATGGCTACACCTTC.

The CDR3 sequence: CASSMVGSSYEQYF. As DNA, the CDR3 is TGTGCCAGTAGTATGGTGGGAAGCTCCTACGAGCAGTACTTC. The V gene is TRBV19, the J gene TRBJ2-7, with D unclear. The CDR3 consists of 14 residues. Germline-derived CDR1 and CDR2 are LNHDA and SQIVND (reference sequence). Deletions cut 3 bases from V and 0 bases from J, with 9 bases between.

V is TRBV2 and J is TRBJ2-3; D is unclear. From germline, CDR1 is SNHLY and CDR2 FYNNEI. The CDR3 length is 13 residues. V was cut by 10 bases and J by 4 bases, with 15 bases left in between. This chain's CDR3 is CATPAGHADTQYF. The CDR3 bases are TGTGCCACCCCGGCCGGGCATGCAGATACGCAGTATTTT.

The V call is TRBV12-3 or TRBV12-4, the J call TRBJ2-4; a weak D match, TRBD1 (6 bases). The CDR3 is 17 residues long. Between the trimmed V and J ends, which lost 2 bases and 0 bases, there was a span of 14 bases. CDR3 coding DNA: TGTGCCAGCAGTTTATTCCGGGACACCGTAGCCAAAAACATTCAGTACTTC. Translating gives CASSLFRDTVAKNIQYF.

This clonotype was counted a few times. Here the CDR3 DNA reads TGTGCCAGCTCACCACCGTTGGCAGGCCTGGGTGAGCAGTTCTTC. Translated: CASSPPLAGLGEQFF. The J gene is TRBJ2-1, the V gene TRBV18, with unresolved D. The V end was cut by 0 bases, the J end by 9 bases, with 15 bases between. CDR3 size: 15 residues. Germline loops: CDR1 KGHSH, CDR2 LQKENI.

J is TRBJ1-4 and V is TRBV5-4; D might be TRBD1 (6 bases). Germline-derived CDR1 and CDR2 are SGHNT and YYREEE (reference sequence). V lost 4 bases and J lost 4, with 11 bases in between. The CDR3 covers 14 residues. CDR3 residues: CASSPGADNEKLFF. In DNA, the CDR3 is TGTGCCAGCAGCCCGGGGGCAGATAATGAAAAACTGTTTTTT.

This clonotype turned up a few times. V and J are TRBV4-3 and TRBJ2-6, with D perhaps matching TRBD1 (6 bases). The germline V gene has CDR1 LGHNA and CDR2 YSLEER. V lost 3 bases, J lost 2 bases, and 11 bases lay in between. The CDR3 runs to 16 residues. The CDR3 bases are TGCGCCAGCAGCCAGGGGAAGGGGGCTGGGGCCAACGTCCTGACTTTC. The encoded protein is CASSQGKGAGANVLTF.

This clonotype was detected a few times. V usage is TRBV6-1 and J usage is TRBJ2-7, with D possibly being TRBD1 (5 bases). CDR3 size: 15 residues. Germline-derived CDR1 and CDR2 are MNHNS and SASEGT. The V end lost 5 bases, the J end lost 2 bases, and 16 bases lay between the germline ends. The CDR3 region has the DNA TGTGCCAGCAGTTTTGACAGTTTACAACCCTACGAGCAGTACGTC. Translation gives CASSFDSLQPYEQYV.

This clonotype was recorded many times. The chain is built from TRBV4-1 and TRBJ2-3, with unresolved D. The CDR3 loop spans 17 amino acids. Trimming pared 0 bases from V and 5 bases from J, leaving 18 bases between. Germline assignment: CDR1 MGHRA and CDR2 YSYEKL. The CDR3 sequence: CASSQDDHWGVEDTQYF. CDR3 DNA sequence: TGCGCCAGCAGCCAAGATGATCACTGGGGTGTGGAAGATACGCAGTATTTT.

The rearrangement uses TRBV7-9 and TRBJ2-1; D perhaps matches TRBD2 (6 bases). CDR3 size: 15 residues. The V end was cut by 1 base, the J end by 6 bases, with 13 bases between. CDR1 and CDR2 from the germline V gene are SEHNR and FQNEAQ (reference sequence). As DNA, the CDR3 is TGTGCCAGCAGCTTAGTATTTGAGGGAGGCAATGAGCAGTTCTTC. Its translation is CASSLVFEGGNEQFF.

This clonotype has just a few counts. The chain uses TRBV7-9 and TRBJ1-3; TRBD1 matches at 7 bases. Germline CDR1 reads SEHNR; CDR2 reads FQNEAQ (reference sequence). Trimming took 2 bases from V and 0 from J; bases not matched to a gene: 4. This CDR3 has 16 amino acids. The CDR3 DNA reads TGTGCCAGCAGCTTACCTGACAGGGACTCTGGAAACACCATATATTTT. Translated: CASSLPDRDSGNTIYF. The full variable domain, completed using reference TRBV7-9 and TRBJ1-3, is DTGVSQNPRHKITKRGQNVTFRCDPISEHNRLYWYRQTLGQGPEFLTYFQNEAQLEKSRLLSDRFSAERPKGSFSTLEIQRTEQGDSAMYLCASSLPDRDSGNTIYFGEGSWLTVV.

In regard to this clonotype: At one of its ends the junction is not consistent with the germline gene, which may arise from a read error. This chain links TRBV6-8 with TRBJ1-1; D ambiguous. Germline values: CDR1 MNHGY, CDR2 SAAAGT. CDR3 length: 14 residues. The CDR3 loop reads CVSNLKGSPLEAFF. The CDR3 DNA follows: TGTGTCAGCAACCTGAAGGGCAGTCCTCTTGAAGCTTTCTTT.

This clonotype has more than one count but fewer than ten. The chain carries TRBV6-5 and TRBJ1-1; possibly TRBD1 for D (5 bases). Between the trimmed V and J ends, which lost 3 bases and 4 bases, there was a span of 21 bases. Germline V gene sequence: CDR1 MNHEY, CDR2 SVGAGI. CDR3 size: 17 residues. The CDR3 reads CASSYGGRAGWVTEAFF. The CDR3 nucleotides are TGTGCCAGCAGTTATGGTGGACGAGCAGGGTGGGTCACTGAAGCTTTCTTT.